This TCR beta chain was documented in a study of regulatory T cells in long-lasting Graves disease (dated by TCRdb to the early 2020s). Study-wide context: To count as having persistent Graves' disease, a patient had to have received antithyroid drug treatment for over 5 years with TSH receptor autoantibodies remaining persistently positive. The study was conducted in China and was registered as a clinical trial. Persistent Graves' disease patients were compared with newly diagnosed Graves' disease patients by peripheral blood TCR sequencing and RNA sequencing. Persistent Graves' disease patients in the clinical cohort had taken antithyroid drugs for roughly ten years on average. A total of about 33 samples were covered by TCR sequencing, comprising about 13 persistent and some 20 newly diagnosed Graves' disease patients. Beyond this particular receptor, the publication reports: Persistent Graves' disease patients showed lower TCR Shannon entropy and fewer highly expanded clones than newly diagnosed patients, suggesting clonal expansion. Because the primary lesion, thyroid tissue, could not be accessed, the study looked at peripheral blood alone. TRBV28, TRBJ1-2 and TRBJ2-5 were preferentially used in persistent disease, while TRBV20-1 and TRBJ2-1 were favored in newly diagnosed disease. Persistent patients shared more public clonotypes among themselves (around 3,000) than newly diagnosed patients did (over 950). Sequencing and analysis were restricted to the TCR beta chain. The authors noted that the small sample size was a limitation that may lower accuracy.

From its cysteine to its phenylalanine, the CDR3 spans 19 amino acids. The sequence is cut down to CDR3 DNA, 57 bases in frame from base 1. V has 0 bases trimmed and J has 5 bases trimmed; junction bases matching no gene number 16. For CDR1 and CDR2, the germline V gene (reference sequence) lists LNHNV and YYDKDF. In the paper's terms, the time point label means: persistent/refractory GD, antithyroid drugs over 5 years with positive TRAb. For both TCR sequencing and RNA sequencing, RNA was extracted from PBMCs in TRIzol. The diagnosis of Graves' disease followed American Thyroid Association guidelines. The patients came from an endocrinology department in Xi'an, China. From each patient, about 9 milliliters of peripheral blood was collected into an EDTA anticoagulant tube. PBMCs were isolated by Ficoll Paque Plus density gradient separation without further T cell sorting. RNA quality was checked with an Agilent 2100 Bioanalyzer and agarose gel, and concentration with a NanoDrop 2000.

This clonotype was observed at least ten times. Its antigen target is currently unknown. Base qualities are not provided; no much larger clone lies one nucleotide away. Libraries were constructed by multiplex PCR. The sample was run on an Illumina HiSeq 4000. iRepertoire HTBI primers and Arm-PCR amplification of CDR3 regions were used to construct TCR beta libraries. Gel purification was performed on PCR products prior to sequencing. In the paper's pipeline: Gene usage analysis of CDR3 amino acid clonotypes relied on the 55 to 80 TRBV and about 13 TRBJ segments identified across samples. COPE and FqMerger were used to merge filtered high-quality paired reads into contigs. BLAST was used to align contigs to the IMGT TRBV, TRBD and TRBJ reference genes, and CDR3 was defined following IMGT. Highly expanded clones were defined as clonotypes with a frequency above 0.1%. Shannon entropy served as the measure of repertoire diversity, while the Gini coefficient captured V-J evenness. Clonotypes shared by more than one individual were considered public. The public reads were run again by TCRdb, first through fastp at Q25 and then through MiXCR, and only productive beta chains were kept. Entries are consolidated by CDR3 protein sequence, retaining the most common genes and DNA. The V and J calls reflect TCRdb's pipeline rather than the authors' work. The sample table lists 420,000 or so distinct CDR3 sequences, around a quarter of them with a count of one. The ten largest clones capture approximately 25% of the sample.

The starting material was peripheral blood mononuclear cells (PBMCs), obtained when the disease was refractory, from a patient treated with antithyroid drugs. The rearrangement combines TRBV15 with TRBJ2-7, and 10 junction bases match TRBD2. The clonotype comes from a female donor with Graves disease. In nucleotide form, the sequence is TGTGCCACCAGCAGAGATCGCCCCTCAACTAGCGGGGCGGGGGACGAGCAGTACTTC. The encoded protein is CATSRDRPSTSGAGDEQYF.